This entry concerns a single TCR beta chain. Per germline, CDR1 MNHEY and CDR2 SMNVEV (reference sequence). Trimming removed 4 bases at V and 2 bases at J, with 6 bases between. The CDR3 covers 13 residues. Measured with immunoSEQ multiplex PCR; TCRdb has only the in-frame clones, and not every one. The data contain about 96,000 clones, around 90% of them singletons. The entry originates in a study of T cell responses to AZD1222 COVID-19 vaccine. V gene TRBV27 combines with J gene TRBJ1-3; a possible D gene is TRBD1 (5 bases). The sequences come from peripheral blood, collected on day 0 of AZD1222 vaccination. This TCR derives from an adult in good health. The CDR3 region has the DNA TGTGCCAGCAGTTCAGGGACTGGAAACACCATATATTTT. As protein: CASSSGTGNTIYF.